The clone carrying this T cell receptor beta chain was seen a handful of times. Antigen: not known. The sample belongs to a study of T cells after yellow fever vaccination. Study-level background: SMART-Seq v4 Ultra Low Input served to prepare low-cell-number fractions.

TCRdb reprocessed the 5' RACE reads with MiXCR, giving one entry per CDR3 protein. The data show hundreds of thousands of distinct CDR3 sequences, more than 9% seen once. With 4 bases clipped from V and 4 bases from J, the junction kept 7 bases outside the gene matches. Germline V gives CDR1 SEHNR, CDR2 FQNEAQ (reference sequence). CDR3 size: 16 residues. General observations from the study: FACS-sorted repertoires might harbor abundant contaminating clonotypes from the bulk population. Once the booster was given, most primary-vaccination clones reappeared, at just over 95% for CD4 and over 75% for CD8.

The receptor comes from a man aged 25 to 45 who received the YFV17D yellow fever vaccine. This chain links TRBV7-9 with TRBJ2-1, with 10 bases identical to TRBD1. Here the sequenced sample was PBMCs, taken on the day of the yellow fever booster vaccination. The CDR3 bases are TGTGCCAGCAGCTATTACCGGGACAGGGGATACAATGAGCAGTTCTTC. Amino acid sequence: CASSYYRDRGYNEQFF.